The 8 T cell receptor beta chains listed next were all sequenced from one sample in a study of CD8+ T cells in alopecia areata. Reverse transcribed after extraction, RNA yielded cDNA as the sequencing template. Here immunoSEQ multiplex PCR was the method, and the copy in TCRdb shows in-frame clones only, minus some. Of 150,000 to 200,000 clones listed, around three fifths were seen once; the top ten hold 1.3%. Regarding treatment: oral pan-JAK inhibitor, 5-10 mg twice daily. This material consisted of CD4+ T cells sorted from blood, taken around week 49, from a patient treated with tofacitinib. The receptor set was obtained from a human donor with alopecia areata.

The chain carries TRBV30 and TRBJ1-2, with D possibly matching TRBD1 (5 bases). Trimming left V 4 bases short and J 7 bases short, with 16 bases between. CDR1 is GTSNPN and CDR2 is SVGIG in the germline V gene (reference sequence). The CDR3 is 13 residues long. CDR3 region: CAWNPGPSTGYTF. The DNA for the CDR3 is TGTGCCTGGAACCCGGGACCCAGCACTGGCTACACCTTC.

The V call is TRBV29-1, the J call TRBJ1-2, with D perhaps TRBD1 (5 bases). The CDR3 consists of 11 residues. Trimming removed 5 bases from V and 6 bases from J, with 10 bases in between. Germline CDR1 and CDR2: SQVTM and ANQGSEA. Here the CDR3 DNA reads TGCAGCGTTATAGGGGTGGATGGCTACACCTTC. Translation gives CSVIGVDGYTF.

The V gene is TRBV29-1, the J gene TRBJ1-2; weak D call: TRBD1 (6 bases). This CDR3 is 14 amino acids long. Trimming pared 3 bases from V and 0 bases from J, leaving 11 bases between. Germline CDR1 SQVTM, CDR2 ANQGSEA. CDR3 loop: CSVEAGATNYGYTF. CDR3 sequence (DNA): TGCAGCGTTGAGGCAGGGGCAACTAACTATGGCTACACCTTC.

This clone was picked up a small number of times. The chain joins TRBV9 to TRBJ2-5; D possibly uses TRBD1 or TRBD2 (5 bases each). The V end lost 1 base, the J end lost 5 bases, and 6 bases lay between the germline ends. In germline, CDR1 is SGDLS, CDR2 YYNGEE. The CDR3 contains 12 residues. This CDR3 reads CASSVRDETQYF. The CDR3 nucleotides read TGTGCCAGCAGCGTAAGGGACGAGACCCAGTACTTC. The full variable domain, its missing parts supplied by reference TRBV9 and TRBJ2-5, is DSGVTQTPKHLITATGQRVTLRCSPRSGDLSVYWYQQSLDQGLQFLIQYYNGEERAKGNILERFSAQQFPDLHSELNLSSLELGDSALYFCASSVRDETQYFGPGTRLLVL.

The chain is built from TRBV25-1 and TRBJ2-5, with D hard to call. The V end was cut by 2 bases, the J end by 1 base, with 14 bases between. CDR1 is MGHDK and CDR2 is SYGVNS in the germline V gene. The CDR3 totals 16 residues. CDR3: CASSEGKHTTQETQYF. The CDR3 DNA sequence: TGTGCCAGCAGTGAAGGGAAGCACACTACCCAAGAGACCCAGTACTTC.

The V call is TRBV14, the J call TRBJ1-5; the match to TRBD1 covers 8 bases. CDR3 length: 15 amino acids. Per the germline V gene, CDR1 is SGHDN and CDR2 is FVKESK. The V segment lost 4 bases and the J segment 5 bases; nucleotides outside the gene matches: 7. Here the CDR3 reads CASSPGTGHYQPQHF. The DNA of the CDR3 is TGTGCCAGCAGCCCTGGGACAGGCCATTATCAGCCCCAGCATTTT.

This clone was recorded only once. This chain joins TRBV6-5 and TRBJ2-5; D call uncertain. Germline CDR1 is MNHEY and CDR2 is SVGAGI. The V gene lost 0 bases and the J gene lost 4 bases, with 12 bases spanning the gap. The CDR3 has 15 amino acids. CDR3 bases: TGTGCCAGCAGTTACTCGACTGTGGATTCAGAGACCCAGTACTTC. This gives the protein CASSYSTVDSETQYF.

J is TRBJ1-5 and V is TRBV2; maybe TRBD1 (5 bases). Germline values: CDR1 SNHLY, CDR2 FYNNEI. V was shortened by 2 bases and J by 5 bases, with 10 bases between the two germline ends. This CDR3 is built from 14 residues. CDR3 loop: CASSEQGLYQPQHF. The CDR3 nucleotides are TGTGCCAGCAGTGAACAGGGCTTATATCAGCCCCAGCATTTT.